This T cell receptor (beta chain) was obtained from a study of T cells in localized non-small cell lung cancer. CDR1 is MNHEY and CDR2 is SVGAGI in the germline V gene. Trimming removed 2 bases at V and 2 bases at J, with 13 bases between. This CDR3 comprises 16 residues. Method: immunoSEQ multiplex PCR; TCRdb's copy keeps in-frame clones and lacks some. In the table there are some 53,000 clones, 70% to 90% of which are singletons. The rearrangement links TRBV6-5 to TRBJ1-5, with a weak D call TRBD1 (5 bases). The source material was peripheral blood, sampled before any cancer treatment. The TCR comes from a male donor aged 60 or over with stage III squamous cell lung carcinoma. This chain's CDR3 is CASSYSGDRGNQPQHF. In nucleotides, the CDR3 is TGTGCCAGCAGTTACAGCGGGGACCGAGGCAATCAGCCCCAGCATTTT.